One TCR beta chain is described in this entry. The CDR3 extends over 16 amino acids. CDR1 is SNHLY and CDR2 is FYNNEI in the germline V gene. V lost 4 bases, J lost 4 bases, and 17 bases lay in between. This sample was included in a study of cytomegalovirus exposure and HLA in healthy donors. Both 60 Vbeta primers and 13 Jbeta primers went into the PCR. Measured with immunoSEQ multiplex PCR; TCRdb has only the in-frame clones, and not every one. The table shows roughly 100,000 clones, with approximately 64% occurring only once. The chain uses TRBV2 and TRBJ2-1; D possibly corresponds to TRBD2 (6 bases). Sample: PBMCs. The source is a woman in her fifties or sixties in good health and CMV-seropositive. CDR3 residues: CASSGGGVRNYNEQFF. Written as DNA, the CDR3 is TGTGCCAGCAGTGGAGGAGGGGTACGTAATTACAATGAGCAGTTCTTC.